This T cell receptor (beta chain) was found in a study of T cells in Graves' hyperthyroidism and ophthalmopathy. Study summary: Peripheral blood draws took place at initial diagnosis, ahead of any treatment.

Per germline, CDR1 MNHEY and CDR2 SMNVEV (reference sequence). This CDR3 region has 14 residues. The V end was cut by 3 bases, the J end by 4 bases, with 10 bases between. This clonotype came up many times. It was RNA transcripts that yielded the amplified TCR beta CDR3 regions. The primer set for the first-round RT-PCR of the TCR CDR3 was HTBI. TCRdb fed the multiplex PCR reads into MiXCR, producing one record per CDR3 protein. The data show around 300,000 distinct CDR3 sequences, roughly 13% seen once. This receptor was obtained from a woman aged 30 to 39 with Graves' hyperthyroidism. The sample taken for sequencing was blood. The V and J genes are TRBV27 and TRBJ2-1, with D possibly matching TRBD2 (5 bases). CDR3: CASSFGRTYNEQFF. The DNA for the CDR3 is TGTGCCAGCAGTTTCGGACGGACTTACAATGAGCAGTTCTTC.